Listed here are 22 T cell receptor beta chains from one sample, sequenced in a study of blood T cell repertoires in COVID-19. Some clones are missing from TCRdb's copy, which holds only in-frame ones; the method was immunoSEQ multiplex PCR. The data hold roughly 150,000 clones, with 84% observed a single time. The material sequenced was peripheral blood. The origin of the receptors is a woman older than 75 with COVID-19, enrolled during active disease.

J is TRBJ2-7 and V is TRBV28; D uncertain. This CDR3 has 13 residues. Germline V gives CDR1 MDHEN, CDR2 SYDVKM. V was cut by 6 bases and J by 4 bases, with 13 bases left in between. This chain's CDR3 is CASSPHGWYEQYF. The CDR3 region has the DNA TGTGCCAGCAGCCCCCACGGGTGGTACGAGCAGTACTTC.

The V call is TRBV4-2, the J call TRBJ2-5, with D tentatively TRBD2 (6 bases). Trimming cost V 0 bases and J 4 bases, with 9 bases left between them. Germline CDR1 reads LGHNA; CDR2 reads YNFKEQ. This CDR3 contains 14 residues. CDR3 nucleotide sequence: TGTGCCAGCAGCCAAGAGGACGGGGGAGAGACCCAGTACTTC. Residues: CASSQEDGGETQYF.

This clone was seen more than once but under ten times. This rearrangement joins TRBV7-8 to TRBJ1-5, with D uncertain. Trimming stripped 1 base from V and 6 bases from J, with 7 bases between. This CDR3 is built from 13 residues. CDR1 SGHVS and CDR2 FQNEAQ come from the germline V gene. CDR3 coding DNA: TGTGCCAGCAGCTTAGTGAGTGTTCAGCCCCAGCATTTT. Its protein is CASSLVSVQPQHF.

This chain uses TRBV27 with TRBJ2-7, with D tentatively TRBD2 (7 bases). V was cut by 2 bases and J by 6 bases, with 20 bases left in between. Germline CDR1 MNHEY, CDR2 SMNVEV (reference sequence). This CDR3 has 16 residues. The CDR3 is CASSLHLTGGLREQYF. The CDR3 nucleotides are TGTGCCAGCAGTTTACACCTGACCGGGGGGCTACGCGAGCAGTACTTC.

The chain employs TRBV27 and TRBJ2-5; TRBD2 aligns across 9 bases. Germline assignment: CDR1 MNHEY and CDR2 SMNVEV (reference sequence). This CDR3 has 17 residues. J was trimmed by 6 bases and V by 7 bases; bases with no gene match: 18. This CDR3 is CASTRNPDSGGFQTQYF. CDR3 coding DNA: TGTGCCAGCACCCGGAACCCGGATAGCGGGGGTTTTCAGACCCAGTACTTC.

The V gene is TRBV28, the J gene TRBJ2-7; D might be TRBD1 (6 bases). CDR1 is MDHEN and CDR2 is SYDVKM in the germline V gene. The CDR3 contains 16 residues. The germline V and J ends were trimmed by 4 bases and 2 bases, with 18 bases remaining between them. The CDR3 DNA reads as TGTGCCAGCAGTTCTCCCGGGACATTTTTAACCTACGAGCAGTACTTC. It is translated as CASSSPGTFLTYEQYF.

The V and J genes are TRBV10-1 and TRBJ2-1; 9 nucleotides agree with TRBD2. Per the germline V gene, CDR1 is WNHNN and CDR2 is SYGVQD (reference sequence). The CDR3 contains 17 residues. The V segment lost 3 bases and the J segment 0 bases; nucleotides outside the gene matches: 6. The CDR3 bases are TGCGCCAGCAGTGAAGCGGGACTAGCTGGCTCCTACAATGAGCAGTTCTTC. Amino acid sequence: CASSEAGLAGSYNEQFF.

The chain carries TRBV7-2 and TRBJ2-1, with TRBD2 matching over 8 bases. The ends lost 2 bases at V and 2 bases at J; junction bases unmatched: 11. The germline CDR1 and CDR2 sequences are SGHTA and FQGNSA. This CDR3 has 18 residues. CDR3 loop: CASSLRFLTSVAYNEQFF. In DNA form, the CDR3 reads TGTGCCAGCAGCTTAAGGTTCCTGACTAGCGTTGCCTACAATGAGCAGTTCTTC.

The chain couples TRBV2 to TRBJ2-2; 13 bases are shared with TRBD2. This CDR3 contains 21 residues. With 3 bases clipped from V and 0 bases from J, the junction kept 13 bases outside the gene matches. CDR1 and CDR2 (germline): SNHLY, FYNNEI. In DNA form, the CDR3 reads TGTGCCAGCAGTGACCGGGCCGGGACTAGCGGGACCACCCCGAACACCGGGGAGCTGTTTTTT. Translation gives CASSDRAGTSGTTPNTGELFF.

The chain employs TRBV7-2 and TRBJ1-5; weak D call: TRBD1 (6 bases). Deletions cut 3 bases from V and 1 base from J, with 19 bases between. This CDR3 has 18 amino acids. The germline V gene encodes CDR1 SGHTA and CDR2 FQGNSA. CDR3 DNA: TGTGCCAGCAGCTTTCCCGACCTTACAGGGTGGAGCAATCAGCCCCAGCATTTT. Translated, it gives CASSFPDLTGWSNQPQHF.

This chain links TRBV18 with TRBJ2-3; D unresolved. This CDR3 comprises 12 residues. Looked up from germline, CDR1 is KGHSH and CDR2 is LQKENI. The ends were cut back, 3 bases at V and 2 bases at J, with 3 bases in the middle. The CDR3: CASSPNTDTQYF. DNA for the CDR3: TGTGCCAGCTCACCCAACACAGATACGCAGTATTTT.

This sequence joins TRBV15 and TRBJ2-2, with D maybe TRBD1 (6 bases). This CDR3 is built from 14 residues. With 1 base removed from V and 7 bases from J, the gap between germline ends came to 10 bases. Germline-derived CDR1 and CDR2 are LNHNV and YYDKDF (reference sequence). CDR3 residues: CATSRATGHGELFF. Here the CDR3 DNA reads TGTGCCACCAGCAGAGCTACAGGGCACGGGGAGCTGTTTTTT.

The chain is built from TRBV27 and TRBJ2-7, with 10 bases fitting TRBD1. The CDR3 is made up of 15 amino acids. Germline values: CDR1 MNHEY, CDR2 SMNVEV (reference sequence). V shed 5 bases and J 4 bases; nucleotides not matched to a gene: 8. Here the CDR3 reads CASSRGGTGVYEQYF. DNA for the CDR3: TGTGCCAGCAGTCGGGGCGGGACAGGGGTTTACGAGCAGTACTTC.

This chain links TRBV21-1 with TRBJ2-7; the table gives TRBD2 as D, unverified against the DNA. TRBV21-1 is deemed a pseudogene. This CDR3 is 17 amino acids long. Written as DNA, the CDR3 is TGTGCCAGCAGCAAAGAGGGACTAGCGGGAGCAGCCTACGAGCAGTACTTC. As protein: CASSKEGLAGAAYEQYF.

The chain uses TRBV6-2 or TRBV6-3 and TRBJ2-1, with D maybe TRBD1 (5 bases). Trimming pared 5 bases from V and 0 bases from J, leaving 11 bases between. Per the germline V gene, CDR1 is MNHEY and CDR2 is SVGEGT. The CDR3 loop spans 15 amino acids. CDR3 region: CASSTYRSSYNEQFF. As DNA, the CDR3 is TGTGCCAGCAGTACCTACAGGAGCTCCTACAATGAGCAGTTCTTC.

Details on this clone: The junction does not match germline at one end; this may be a read error. The chain recombines TRBV11-3 with TRBJ2-7; 10 nucleotides align to TRBD2. CDR3 length equals 14 residues. Germline CDR1 reads SGHNT; CDR2 reads YENEEA. CDR3 DNA: TGTGCCAGCAGAGAAGGCCTAGCGGGGGCTCCTCTCCACTTC. This translates into CASREGLAGAPLHF.

A single count supports this clone. The chain has TRBV27 and TRBJ1-5; D is perhaps TRBD1 (6 bases). The CDR3 is 15 amino acids. The germline V gene has CDR1 MNHEY and CDR2 SMNVEV (reference sequence). Trimming removed 5 bases from V and 9 bases from J, with 20 bases in between. The CDR3, as DNA: TGTGCCAGCAGTCCCCTGTCAGGGGCCGTAGGGCCCCAGCATTTT. It yields the protein CASSPLSGAVGPQHF.

This chain uses TRBV10-3 with TRBJ2-1; D uncertain. V was pared by 11 bases and J by 9 bases, with 14 bases between. CDR1 and CDR2 from the germline V gene are ENHRY and SYGVKD. This CDR3 is built from 11 residues. CDR3 nucleotide sequence: TGTGCCGCCAACTTGCCCCCTGAGCAGTTCTTC. Translated, it gives CAANLPPEQFF.

This clone was found a few times. The chain carries TRBV4-2 and TRBJ2-3; 11 nucleotides align to TRBD2. The CDR3 spans 19 residues. CDR1 is LGHNA and CDR2 is YNFKEQ in the germline V gene. With V trimmed by 4 bases and J by 0 bases, 12 bases remained unmatched. CDR3 bases: TGTGCCAGCAGCCCGCTAACCGGGACTAGCGGCACTAGCACAGATACGCAGTATTTT. Encoded protein: CASSPLTGTSGTSTDTQYF.

The chain has TRBV2 and TRBJ1-1; D is undetermined. CDR1 and CDR2 (germline): SNHLY, FYNNEI. The CDR3 has 13 residues. V lost 4 bases and J 1 base, leaving 7 bases between the germline ends. The CDR3 loop is CASSGARNTEAFF. The CDR3 nucleotides read TGTGCCAGCAGTGGGGCCAGGAACACTGAAGCTTTCTTT.

V usage is TRBV12-3 or TRBV12-4 and J usage is TRBJ2-7, with 9 positions matching TRBD1. V gave up 6 bases and J gave up 4 bases; unmatched junction bases: 1. The length of the CDR3 is 12 residues. The CDR3 reads CASRTGGYEQYF. The CDR3 nucleotides are TGTGCCAGCAGGACAGGGGGATACGAGCAGTACTTC.

This clone came up a few times. The chain links TRBV29-1 to TRBJ2-3; TRBD2 is a possible D gene (5 bases). The V gene's germline CDR1 is SQVTM and CDR2 ANQGSEA. This CDR3 is built from 12 residues. V lost 7 bases and J 4 bases, leaving 12 bases between the germline ends. CDR3: CSGETQADTQYF. DNA of the CDR3: TGCAGCGGGGAGACACAAGCAGATACGCAGTATTTT.